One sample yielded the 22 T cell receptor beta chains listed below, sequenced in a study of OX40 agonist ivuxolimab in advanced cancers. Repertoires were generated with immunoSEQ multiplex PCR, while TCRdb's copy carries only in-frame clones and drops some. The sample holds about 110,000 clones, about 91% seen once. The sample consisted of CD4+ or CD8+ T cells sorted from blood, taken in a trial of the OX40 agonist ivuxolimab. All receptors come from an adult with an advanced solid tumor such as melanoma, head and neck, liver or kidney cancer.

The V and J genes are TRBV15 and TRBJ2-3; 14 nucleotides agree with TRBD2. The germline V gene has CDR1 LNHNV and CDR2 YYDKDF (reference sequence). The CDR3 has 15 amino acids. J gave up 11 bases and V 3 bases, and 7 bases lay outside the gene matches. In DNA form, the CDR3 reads TGTGCCACCAGCAGGGGACTAGCGGGAGAAAGGAGGCAGTATTTT. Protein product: CATSRGLAGERRQYF.

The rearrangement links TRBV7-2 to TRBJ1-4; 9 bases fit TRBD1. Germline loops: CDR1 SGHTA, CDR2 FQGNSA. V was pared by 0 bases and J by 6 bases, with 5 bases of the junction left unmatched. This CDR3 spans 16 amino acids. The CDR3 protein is CASSLAAGQGHEKLFF. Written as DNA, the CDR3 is TGTGCCAGCAGCTTAGCGGCGGGACAGGGACATGAAAAACTGTTTTTT.

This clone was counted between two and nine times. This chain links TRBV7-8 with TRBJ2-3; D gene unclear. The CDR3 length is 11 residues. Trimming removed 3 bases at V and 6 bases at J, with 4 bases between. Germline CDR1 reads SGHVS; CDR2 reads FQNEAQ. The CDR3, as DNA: TGTGCCAGCAGCTTTGACGATACGCAGTATTTT. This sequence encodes CASSFDDTQYF.

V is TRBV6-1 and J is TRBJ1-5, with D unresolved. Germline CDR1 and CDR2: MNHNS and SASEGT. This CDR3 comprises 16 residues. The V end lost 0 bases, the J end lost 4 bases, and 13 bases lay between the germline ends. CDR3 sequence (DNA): TGTGCCAGCAGTGAAGCTCTCCCGATCGGGAATCAGCCCCAGCATTTT. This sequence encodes CASSEALPIGNQPQHF.

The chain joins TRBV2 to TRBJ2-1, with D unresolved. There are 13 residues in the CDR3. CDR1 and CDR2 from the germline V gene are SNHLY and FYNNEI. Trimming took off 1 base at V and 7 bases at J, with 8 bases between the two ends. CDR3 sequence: CASSEVAGNEQFF. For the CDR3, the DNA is TGTGCCAGCAGTGAAGTAGCCGGGAATGAGCAGTTCTTC.

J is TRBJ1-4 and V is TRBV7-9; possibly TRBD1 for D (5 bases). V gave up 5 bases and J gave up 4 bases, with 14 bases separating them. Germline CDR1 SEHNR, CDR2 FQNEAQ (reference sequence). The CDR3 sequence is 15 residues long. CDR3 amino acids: CASSLGVQINEKLFF. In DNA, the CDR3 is TGTGCCAGCAGCCTAGGGGTACAGATTAATGAAAAACTGTTTTTT. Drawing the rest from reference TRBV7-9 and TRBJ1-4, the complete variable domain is DTGVSQNPRHKITKRGQNVTFRCDPISEHNRLYWYRQTLGQGPEFLTYFQNEAQLEKSRLLSDRFSAERPKGSFSTLEIQRTEQGDSAMYLCASSLGVQINEKLFFGSGTQLSVL.

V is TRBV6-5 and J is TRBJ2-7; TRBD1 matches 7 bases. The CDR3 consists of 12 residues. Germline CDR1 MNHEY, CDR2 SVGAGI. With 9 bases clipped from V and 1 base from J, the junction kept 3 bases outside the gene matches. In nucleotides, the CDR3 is TGTGCCAGACAGGGGAGATCCTACGAGCAGTACTTC. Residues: CARQGRSYEQYF.

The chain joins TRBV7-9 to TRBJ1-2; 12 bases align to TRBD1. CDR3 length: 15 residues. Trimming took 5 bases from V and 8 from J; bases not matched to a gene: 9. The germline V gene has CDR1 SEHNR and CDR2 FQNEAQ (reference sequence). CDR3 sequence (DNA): TGTGCCAGCAGCATGGGGACAGGGGGCAACAAGGGCTACACCTTC. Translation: CASSMGTGGNKGYTF. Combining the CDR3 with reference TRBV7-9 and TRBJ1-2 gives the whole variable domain DTGVSQNPRHKITKRGQNVTFRCDPISEHNRLYWYRQTLGQGPEFLTYFQNEAQLEKSRLLSDRFSAERPKGSFSTLEIQRTEQGDSAMYLCASSMGTGGNKGYTFGSGTRLTVV.

The CDR3 is CASSYSGLPSNEQFF. The DNA of the CDR3 is TGTGCCAGCAGTTACTCCGGACTTCCGAGCAATGAGCAGTTCTTC. V is TRBV6-5 and J is TRBJ2-1, with D perhaps matching TRBD2 (5 bases). The ends were cut back, 0 bases at V and 6 bases at J, with 12 bases in the middle. Germline V gives CDR1 MNHEY, CDR2 SVGAGI. The length of the CDR3 is 15 residues.

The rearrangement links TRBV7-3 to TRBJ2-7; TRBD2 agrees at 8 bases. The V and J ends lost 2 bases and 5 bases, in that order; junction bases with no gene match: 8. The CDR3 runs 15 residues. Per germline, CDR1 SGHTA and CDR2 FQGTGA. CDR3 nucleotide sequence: TGTGCCAGCAGCTTAGTTACGGGAGGGAGCCACGAGCAGTACTTC. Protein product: CASSLVTGGSHEQYF.

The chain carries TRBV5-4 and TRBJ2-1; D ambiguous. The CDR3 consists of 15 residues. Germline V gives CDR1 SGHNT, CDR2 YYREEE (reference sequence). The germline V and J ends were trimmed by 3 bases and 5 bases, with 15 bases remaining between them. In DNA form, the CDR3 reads TGTGCCAGCAGCTCGCCGGGCCTCCAGGACAATGAGCAGTTCTTC. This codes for CASSSPGLQDNEQFF.

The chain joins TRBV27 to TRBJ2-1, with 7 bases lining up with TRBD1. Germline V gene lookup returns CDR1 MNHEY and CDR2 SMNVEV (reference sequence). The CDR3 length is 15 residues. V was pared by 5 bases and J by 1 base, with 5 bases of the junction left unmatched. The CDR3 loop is CASSASRGSYNEQFF. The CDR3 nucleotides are TGTGCCAGCAGTGCGAGCAGGGGGTCCTACAATGAGCAGTTCTTC.

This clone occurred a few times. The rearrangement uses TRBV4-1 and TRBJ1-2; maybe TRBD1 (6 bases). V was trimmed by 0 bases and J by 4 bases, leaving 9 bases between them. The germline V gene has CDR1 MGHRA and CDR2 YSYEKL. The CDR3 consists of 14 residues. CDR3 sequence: CASSQDTGIYGYTF. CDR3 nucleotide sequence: TGCGCCAGCAGCCAAGATACAGGGATCTATGGCTACACCTTC.

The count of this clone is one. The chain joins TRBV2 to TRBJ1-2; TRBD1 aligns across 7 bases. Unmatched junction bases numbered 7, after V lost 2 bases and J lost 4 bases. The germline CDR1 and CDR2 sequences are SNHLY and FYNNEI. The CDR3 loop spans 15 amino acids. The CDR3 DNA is TGTGCCAGCAGTGAAACAGGGGAGGGGCCCTATGGCTACACCTTC. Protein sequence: CASSETGEGPYGYTF.

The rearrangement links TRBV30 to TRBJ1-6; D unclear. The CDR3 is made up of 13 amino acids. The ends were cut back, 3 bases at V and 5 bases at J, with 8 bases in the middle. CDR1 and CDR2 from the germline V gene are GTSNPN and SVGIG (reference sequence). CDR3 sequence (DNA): TGTGCCTGGAGGATGAACGATAATTCACCCCTCCACTTT. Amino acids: CAWRMNDNSPLHF. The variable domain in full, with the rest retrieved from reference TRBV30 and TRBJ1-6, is SQTIHQWPATLVQPVGSPLSLECTVEGTSNPNLYWYRQAAGRGLQLLFYSVGIGQISSEVPQNLSASRPQDRQFILSSKKLLLSDSGFYLCAWRMNDNSPLHFGNGTRLTVT.

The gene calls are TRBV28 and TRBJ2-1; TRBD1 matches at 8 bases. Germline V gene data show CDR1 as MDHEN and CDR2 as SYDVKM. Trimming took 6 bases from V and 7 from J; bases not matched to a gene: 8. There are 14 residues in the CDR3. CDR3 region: CASSKGQVGNEQFF. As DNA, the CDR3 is TGTGCCAGCAGCAAGGGACAGGTCGGAAATGAGCAGTTCTTC.

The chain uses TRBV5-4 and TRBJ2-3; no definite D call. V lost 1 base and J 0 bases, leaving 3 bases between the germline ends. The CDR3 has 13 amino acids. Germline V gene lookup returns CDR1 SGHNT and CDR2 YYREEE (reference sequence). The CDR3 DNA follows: TGTGCCAGCAGCTTGAGAAGCACAGATACGCAGTATTTT. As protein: CASSLRSTDTQYF.

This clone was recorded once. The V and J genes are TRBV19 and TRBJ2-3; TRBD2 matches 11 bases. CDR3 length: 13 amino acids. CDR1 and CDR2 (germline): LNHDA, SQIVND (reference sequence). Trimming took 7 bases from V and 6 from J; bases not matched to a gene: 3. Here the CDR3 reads CASKLAGEDTQYF. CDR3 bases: TGTGCCAGTAAACTAGCGGGAGAGGATACGCAGTATTTT.

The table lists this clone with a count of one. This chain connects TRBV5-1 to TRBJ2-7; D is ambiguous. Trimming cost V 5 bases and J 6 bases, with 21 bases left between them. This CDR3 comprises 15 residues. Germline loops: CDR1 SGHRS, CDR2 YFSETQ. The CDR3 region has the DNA TGCGCCAGCAGTAGCCCTATTAACCCGAGTGGCGAGCAGTACTTC. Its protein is CASSSPINPSGEQYF. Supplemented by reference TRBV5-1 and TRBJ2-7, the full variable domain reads KAGVTQTPRYLIKTRGQQVTLSCSPISGHRSVSWYQQTPGQGLQFLFEYFSETQRNKGNFPGRFSGRQFSNSRSEMNVSTLELGDSALYLCASSSPINPSGEQYFGPGTRLTVT.

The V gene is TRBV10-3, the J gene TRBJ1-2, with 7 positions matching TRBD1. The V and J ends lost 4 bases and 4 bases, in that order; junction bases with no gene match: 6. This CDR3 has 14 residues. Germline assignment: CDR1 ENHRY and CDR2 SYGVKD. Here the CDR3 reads CAISVDRESYGYTF. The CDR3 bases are TGTGCCATCAGTGTAGACAGGGAGAGCTATGGCTACACCTTC.

In nucleotides, the CDR3 is TGTGCCAGCAGTTATTCAGGACTCTCCTACGAGCAGTACTTC. Protein product: CASSYSGLSYEQYF. The chain links TRBV6-6 to TRBJ2-7; D might be TRBD2 (5 bases). Trimming left V 3 bases short and J 0 bases short, with 9 bases between. The length of the CDR3 is 14 residues. Looked up from germline, CDR1 is MNHNY and CDR2 is SVGAGI (reference sequence).

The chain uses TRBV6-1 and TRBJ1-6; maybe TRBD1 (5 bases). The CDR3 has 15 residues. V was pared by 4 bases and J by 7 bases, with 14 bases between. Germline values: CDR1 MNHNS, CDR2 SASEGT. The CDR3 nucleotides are TGTGCCAGCAGTGGGGGTAGGGGTATGAATTCACCCCTCCACTTT. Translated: CASSGGRGMNSPLHF.